This T cell receptor (beta chain) came from a study of blood T cell repertoires in COVID-19. Turning to the study itself: From the United States, Italy and Spain came samples of acute and convalescent COVID-19. In each case, the material was cDNA or gDNA derived from T cells, B-cell-depleted T cells, or PBMCs.

As processed by the authors: It was from reference gene primer amplification that nucleated cell counts were estimated. Sequencing was performed with immunoSEQ multiplex PCR; in TCRdb, only in-frame clones are kept and a portion is missing. The V and J calls and clone size were taken over from that table, and D and trimming were inferred from the DNA. The sample contains fewer than 350,000 clones, 65% to 90% of which appear only once. The germline V gene encodes CDR1 KGHSH and CDR2 LQKENI. V was shortened by 6 bases and J by 7 bases, with 22 bases between the two germline ends. There are 16 residues in the CDR3.

The sample consisted of peripheral blood. The J gene is TRBJ2-1, the V gene TRBV18, with D possibly being TRBD1 (5 bases). This sequence originates from a human donor in a cohort sampled during active COVID-19. The CDR3 reads CASSPDKNQFTNEQFF. The DNA for the CDR3 is TGTGCCAGCTCTCCGGACAAGAACCAGTTTACAAATGAGCAGTTCTTC. The full variable domain, rest sourced from reference TRBV18 and TRBJ2-1, is NAGVMQNPRHLVRRRGQEARLRCSPMKGHSHVYWYRQLPEEGLKFMVYLQKENIIDESGMPKERFSAEFPKEGPSILRIQQVVRGDSAAYFCASSPDKNQFTNEQFFGPGTRLTVL.